This T cell receptor (beta chain) was sequenced in a study of T cells in women clearing cervical HPV infection. The study's findings and limits: CIN3+ cases had significantly higher TCR repertoire richness than controls, but evenness did not differ.

Average input was around 1,100 ng genomic DNA for immunoSEQ TCR beta CDR3 amplification. Data came from immunoSEQ multiplex PCR; TCRdb stores just in-frame clones and leaves some out. The specimen's table records 25,000 to 40,000 clones. Remarks on this clone: Its antigen is currently unknown. The read ends 3 residues before the CDR3 terminus; that terminus is restored from the germline J gene.

CDR1 DFQATT and CDR2 SNEGSKA come from the germline V gene (reference sequence). The CDR3 contains 16 residues. All donors had a single incident cervical HPV16 infection, not prevalent. This receptor was obtained from a woman between 18 and 69 years old with a cervical HPV16 infection that either progressed to CIN3+ or cleared (not recorded which). The rearrangement uses TRBV20-1 and TRBJ1-2; possibly TRBD1 for D (5 bases). Sequenced material: blood buffy coat. CDR3 protein: CSAGGTLSGSYNDYTF. The covered CDR3 bases are TGCAGTGCTGGGGGGACCCTCAGTGGGTCCTACAATGAC.